This TCR beta chain is from a study of blood T cell repertoires in COVID-19. Study-wide background: Spain, Italy and the United States supplied samples that represented acute and convalescent COVID-19. Sample material is recorded as cDNA or gDNA derived from T cells, B-cell-depleted T cells, or PBMCs.

Sequencing used immunoSEQ multiplex PCR; TCRdb keeps in-frame clones, though not all of them. The sample has more than 40,000 clones, about 88% seen once. V lost 2 bases and J lost 3, with 11 bases in between. The CDR3 has 16 amino acids. Per the germline V gene, CDR1 is MNHEY and CDR2 is SMNVEV (reference sequence). The specimen was peripheral blood. The rearrangement joins TRBV27 to TRBJ1-6, with D perhaps matching TRBD1 (5 bases). The receptor was isolated from a man over 45 with acute or convalescent COVID-19. CDR3 DNA: TGTGCCAGCAGTTTAAGGGCAGGGAACTATAATTCACCCCTCCACTTT. Residues: CASSLRAGNYNSPLHF.